Each of the 30 T cell receptor beta chains below was sequenced from the same sample in a study of blood T cell repertoires in COVID-19. Clones were read by immunoSEQ multiplex PCR, and TCRdb kept only the in-frame ones, dropping some. The sample contains 250,000 to 300,000 clones, 91% of which appear only once. The material sequenced was PBMCs or T cells enriched from blood (not recorded which). These receptor sequences come from a human donor in a cohort exposed to, infected with or recovered from COVID-19 (not recorded which). The donor label of this sample is uncertain.

The rearrangement uses TRBV7-9 and TRBJ2-2; TRBD1 is a possible D gene (6 bases). The germline V gene encodes CDR1 SEHNR and CDR2 FQNEAQ (reference sequence). V gave up 6 bases and J gave up 0 bases, with 14 bases separating them. The CDR3 is 16 residues long. CDR3 sequence: CASRQRGNANTGELFF. CDR3 coding DNA: TGTGCCAGCAGACAGAGGGGGAACGCGAACACCGGGGAGCTGTTTTTT.

The chain recombines TRBV30 with TRBJ1-5; a possible D gene is TRBD1 (6 bases). Germline assignment: CDR1 GTSNPN and CDR2 SVGIG (reference sequence). This CDR3 contains 13 residues. The V gene lost 0 bases and the J gene lost 9 bases, with 12 bases spanning the gap. The CDR3 spells CAWSVDRFRPQHF. CDR3 nucleotides: TGTGCCTGGAGTGTAGACAGGTTTCGGCCCCAGCATTTT.

The chain uses TRBV19 and TRBJ2-7, with 7 bases that match TRBD1. V lost 3 bases, J lost 5 bases, and 16 bases stayed unmatched. Germline CDR1 and CDR2: LNHDA and SQIVND (reference sequence). The CDR3 extends over 17 amino acids. For the CDR3, the DNA is TGTGCCAGTAGTATCATTTACAGGGGCACCCCGAACGACGAGCAGTACTTC. This codes for CASSIIYRGTPNDEQYF.

The chain is built from TRBV12-1 and TRBJ1-3; TRBD1 was called by the table and not checked on the DNA. TRBV12-1 is designated a pseudogene. The CDR3 is made up of 15 amino acids. In nucleotides, the CDR3 is TGTGCCAGCAGGAAACAGGGAAGACCTGGAAACACCATATATTTT. Amino acid sequence: CASRKQGRPGNTIYF.

The chain couples TRBV29-1 to TRBJ1-1, with no clear D. The CDR3 is 14 amino acids. Germline V gives CDR1 SQVTM, CDR2 ANQGSEA. V lost 7 bases and J 0 bases, leaving 15 bases between the germline ends. The CDR3 DNA sequence: TGCAGCGCTGGCCCCTATACGATGAACACTGAAGCTTTCTTT. Its translation: CSAGPYTMNTEAFF. Looking up the rest from reference TRBV29-1 and TRBJ1-1 gives the full variable domain: SAVISQKPSRDICQRGTSLTIQCQVDSQVTMMFWYRQQPGQSLTLIATANQGSEATYESGFVIDKFPISRPNLTFSTLTVSNMSPEDSSIYLCSAGPYTMNTEAFFGQGTRLTVV.

This rearrangement joins TRBV6-5 to TRBJ2-1; D may be TRBD2 (5 bases). Trimming shortened V by 6 bases and J by 7 bases, and 13 bases separated the two germline ends. Germline CDR1 MNHEY, CDR2 SVGAGI. This CDR3 spans 13 amino acids. The CDR3 is CASRGVPGNEQFF. In nucleotides, the CDR3 is TGTGCCAGCAGGGGAGTGCCCGGTAATGAGCAGTTCTTC.

As regards this clone: Other DNA sequences in the same sample also yield this CDR3. The chain carries TRBV24-1 and TRBJ1-1, with TRBD1 identical over 8 bases. J lost 11 bases, V lost 3 bases, and 4 bases had no gene match. The CDR3 has 12 amino acids. In germline, CDR1 is KGHDR, CDR2 SFDVKD. CDR3 bases: TGTGCCACCAGTGATCGGACAGGGCGGGCTTTCTTT. Translation gives CATSDRTGRAFF.

This sequence joins TRBV7-2 and TRBJ2-5; 12 bases are shared with TRBD2. Germline V gene data show CDR1 as SGHTA and CDR2 as FQGNSA. V was clipped by 5 bases and J by 5 bases; unmatched bases: 9. This CDR3 comprises 16 residues. CDR3 sequence: CASSHPGLAGWETQYF. CDR3 DNA: TGTGCCAGCAGCCATCCCGGACTAGCGGGGTGGGAGACCCAGTACTTC.

This rearrangement joins TRBV19 to TRBJ1-1; 8 nucleotides agree with TRBD1. V gave up 3 bases and J gave up 1 base; unmatched junction bases: 10. Germline lookup yields CDR1 LNHDA and CDR2 SQIVND (reference sequence). The CDR3 consists of 17 residues. The CDR3 is CASSIRQGSLPNTEAFF. Written as DNA, the CDR3 is TGTGCCAGTAGTATCCGACAGGGGAGTTTGCCGAACACTGAAGCTTTCTTT.

The chain combines TRBV7-3 with TRBJ2-7; 9 bases match TRBD2. V was pared by 5 bases and J by 6 bases, with 8 bases of the junction left unmatched. CDR1 SGHTA and CDR2 FQGTGA come from the germline V gene. The CDR3 extends over 14 amino acids. The CDR3 sequence is CASSPGTSSSEQYF. Written as DNA, the CDR3 is TGTGCCAGCAGCCCTGGGACTAGCAGCTCCGAGCAGTACTTC.

This clone has a handful of counts. The chain has TRBV6-1 and TRBJ1-2, with TRBD1 matching 8 bases. The trim removed 1 base at V and 4 bases at J, leaving 8 bases unmatched. Germline V lookup: CDR1 MNHNS, CDR2 SASEGT. This CDR3 is 16 amino acids long. In DNA form, the CDR3 reads TGTGCCAGCAGTGAAGAGGACGGAACAGGGGGCTATGGCTACACCTTC. As protein: CASSEEDGTGGYGYTF.

This clone was seen once. The chain joins TRBV6-5 to TRBJ2-5, with 10 bases fitting TRBD2. Germline CDR1 and CDR2: MNHEY and SVGAGI. V lost 1 base and J lost 5; bases outside the gene matches: 7. The CDR3 has 16 residues. The DNA for the CDR3 is TGTGCCAGCAGTTACTGTAGCGGGGGGTTCAAGGAGACCCAGTACTTC. It translates to CASSYCSGGFKETQYF.

This chain links TRBV7-9 with TRBJ2-3, with 9 bases identical to TRBD1. The CDR3 totals 18 residues. Germline values: CDR1 SEHNR, CDR2 FQNEAQ (reference sequence). The V gene end was trimmed by 5 bases and the J gene end by 6 bases; junction bases not matched to a gene: 18. The chain's CDR3 is CASSLSRLGQGSLDTQYF. CDR3 nucleotide sequence: TGTGCCAGCAGCCTTAGCCGACTCGGACAGGGGTCTCTTGATACGCAGTATTTT. Filled out from reference TRBV7-9 and TRBJ2-3, the complete variable domain reads DTGVSQNPRHKITKRGQNVTFRCDPISEHNRLYWYRQTLGQGPEFLTYFQNEAQLEKSRLLSDRFSAERPKGSFSTLEIQRTEQGDSAMYLCASSLSRLGQGSLDTQYFGPGTRLTVL.

This chain connects TRBV6-5 to TRBJ2-2; D is possibly TRBD2 (6 bases). Trimming took off 8 bases at V and 4 bases at J, with 14 bases between the two ends. Germline CDR1 and CDR2: MNHEY and SVGAGI. This CDR3 region has 14 residues. The CDR3 nucleotides read TGTGCCAGCTGGGGGGAGCTGAGCACCGGGGAGCTGTTTTTT. Encoded protein: CASWGELSTGELFF.

The chain uses TRBV2 and TRBJ2-3; a weak D match, TRBD1 (5 bases). In germline, CDR1 is SNHLY, CDR2 FYNNEI. With 6 bases removed from V and 2 bases from J, the gap between germline ends came to 9 bases. The CDR3 covers 13 residues. CDR3 nucleotides: TGTGCCAGCAGCGCAGGGCTCACAGATACGCAGTATTTT. Residues: CASSAGLTDTQYF. Full variable domain (missing parts from reference TRBV2 and TRBJ2-3): EPEVTQTPSHQVTQMGQEVILRCVPISNHLYFYWYRQILGQKVEFLVSFYNNEISEKSEIFDDQFSVERPDGSNFTLKIRSTKLEDSAMYFCASSAGLTDTQYFGPGTRLTVL.

This chain joins TRBV7-2 and TRBJ1-1; D uncertain. CDR3 length: 12 amino acids. Germline loops: CDR1 SGHTA, CDR2 FQGNSA. V was cut by 5 bases and J by 7 bases, with 11 bases left in between. The CDR3 reads CASSESLLEAFF. In nucleotides, the CDR3 is TGTGCCAGCAGCGAGTCCCTCCTTGAAGCTTTCTTT.

This sequence joins TRBV9 and TRBJ1-4, with D unresolved. The CDR3 is made up of 13 amino acids. The germline CDR1 and CDR2 sequences are SGDLS and YYNGEE. V gave up 4 bases and J gave up 8 bases, with 12 bases separating them. The CDR3: CASSSTTHEKLFF. The CDR3 nucleotides are TGTGCCAGCAGCTCCACAACCCACGAAAAACTGTTTTTT.

This clone occurred a few times. The V call is TRBV10-3, the J call TRBJ1-2; 12 nucleotides line up with TRBD1. The germline V gene encodes CDR1 ENHRY and CDR2 SYGVKD. V lost 10 bases to trimming and J lost 2 bases; unmatched junction nucleotides: 5. This CDR3 has 14 amino acids. The CDR3 sequence is CATSGQGANYGYTF. CDR3 coding DNA: TGTGCCACTTCGGGACAGGGGGCGAACTATGGCTACACCTTC.

The rearrangement uses TRBV19 and TRBJ2-5; D might be TRBD1 (6 bases). From germline, CDR1 is LNHDA and CDR2 SQIVND (reference sequence). The ends were cut back, 4 bases at V and 0 bases at J, with 6 bases in the middle. The CDR3 extends over 13 amino acids. For the CDR3, the DNA is TGTGCCAGTAGTAGACAGGACCAAGAGACCCAGTACTTC. Translation gives CASSRQDQETQYF. Variable domain in full (rest from reference TRBV19 and TRBJ2-5): DGGITQSPKYLFRKEGQNVTLSCEQNLNHDAMYWYRQDPGQGLRLIYYSQIVNDFQKGDIAEGYSVSREKKESFPLTVTSAQKNPTAFYLCASSRQDQETQYFGPGTRLLVL.

This chain connects TRBV29-1 to TRBJ1-1; possibly TRBD1 for D (5 bases). V shed 2 bases and J shed 6 bases, with 16 bases lying between them. CDR3 length: 14 amino acids. CDR1 and CDR2 from the germline V gene are SQVTM and ANQGSEA. CDR3 DNA: TGCAGCGTTGAATGGGAGGGGAGAGGCGCTGAAGCTTTCTTT. It encodes CSVEWEGRGAEAFF.

The chain links TRBV6-5 to TRBJ1-1; 8 bases fit TRBD1. CDR3 length: 15 amino acids. Germline loops: CDR1 MNHEY, CDR2 SVGAGI. Germline trimming cut 2 bases from V and 5 bases from J; bases unmatched to any gene: 7. CDR3 DNA: TGTGCCAGCAGTTACGGACAGGGTGGTTGGACTGAAGCTTTCTTT. Translating gives CASSYGQGGWTEAFF.

The rearrangement links TRBV30 to TRBJ2-3, with 11 positions matching TRBD1. V shed 5 bases and J 1 base; nucleotides not matched to a gene: 14. The CDR3 is 18 amino acids. Germline CDR1 and CDR2: GTSNPN and SVGIG (reference sequence). CDR3 loop: CAWSGTGGYGGRTDTQYF. In DNA form, the CDR3 reads TGTGCCTGGTCGGGGACAGGGGGATATGGCGGACGCACAGATACGCAGTATTTT. Complete variable domain (other parts from reference TRBV30 and TRBJ2-3): SQTIHQWPATLVQPVGSPLSLECTVEGTSNPNLYWYRQAAGRGLQLLFYSVGIGQISSEVPQNLSASRPQDRQFILSSKKLLLSDSGFYLCAWSGTGGYGGRTDTQYFGPGTRLTVL.

The J gene is TRBJ1-2, the V gene TRBV6-2 or TRBV6-3; 9 bases line up with TRBD1. The CDR3 is 17 amino acids. CDR1 MNHEY and CDR2 SVGEGT come from the germline V gene. J gave up 0 bases and V 4 bases, and 9 bases lay outside the gene matches. CDR3 coding DNA: TGTGCCAGCAGTTTCGGCGGCCGGACAGGGGCTAACTATGGCTACACCTTC. Its protein is CASSFGGRTGANYGYTF.

The chain combines TRBV6-5 with TRBJ2-2; 8 bases fit TRBD1. V gave up 2 bases and J gave up 4 bases; unmatched junction bases: 6. The length of the CDR3 is 16 residues. The germline gives CDR1 MNHEY, CDR2 SVGAGI. The CDR3 loop reads CASSYLQGAGTGELFF. In nucleotides, the CDR3 is TGTGCCAGCAGTTACCTCCAGGGGGCAGGCACCGGGGAGCTGTTTTTT.

The chain is built from TRBV30 and TRBJ1-1, with TRBD1 as a possible D gene (6 bases). Germline values: CDR1 GTSNPN, CDR2 SVGIG (reference sequence). V lost 8 bases and J 10 bases, leaving 17 bases between the germline ends. The CDR3 totals 11 residues. The CDR3 nucleotides are TGTGCCCTGGACGGGGAGGGGGTAGCTTTCTTT. Protein product: CALDGEGVAFF.

J is TRBJ1-1 and V is TRBV19; D is undetermined. Germline V gene data show CDR1 as LNHDA and CDR2 as SQIVND (reference sequence). Between the trimmed V and J ends, which lost 5 bases and 3 bases, there was a span of 16 bases. The CDR3 consists of 15 residues. The CDR3 region is CASSARRVSDTEAFF. As DNA, the CDR3 is TGTGCCAGTAGTGCCAGGAGGGTGTCGGACACTGAAGCTTTCTTT.

This chain links TRBV29-1 with TRBJ2-7; maybe TRBD2 (6 bases). The germline CDR1 and CDR2 sequences are SQVTM and ANQGSEA. This CDR3 spans 13 amino acids. The ends were cut back, 3 bases at V and 4 bases at J, with 13 bases in the middle. This CDR3 is CSVESGRPYEQYF. Written as DNA, the CDR3 is TGCAGCGTTGAGAGCGGGCGGCCTTACGAGCAGTACTTC.

This rearrangement joins TRBV20-1 to TRBJ2-7; maybe TRBD2 (5 bases). From germline, CDR1 is DFQATT and CDR2 SNEGSKA (reference sequence). CDR3 length: 11 amino acids. V was trimmed by 1 base and J by 6 bases, leaving 7 bases between them. The CDR3 loop is CSARGGGEQYF. The CDR3 nucleotides read TGCAGTGCTAGAGGAGGAGGCGAGCAGTACTTC.

V is TRBV6-5 and J is TRBJ1-1, with TRBD1 identical over 9 bases. This CDR3 has 15 amino acids. The germline V gene has CDR1 MNHEY and CDR2 SVGAGI. The V segment lost 6 bases and the J segment 6 bases; nucleotides outside the gene matches: 11. The CDR3 coding sequence is TGTGCCAGCAGCTGGGGTGACAGGGGGAGACCTGAAGCTTTCTTT. Its protein product is CASSWGDRGRPEAFF.

This clone has only a few counts. The chain recombines TRBV7-9 with TRBJ1-1; D remains unclear. Germline loops: CDR1 SEHNR, CDR2 FQNEAQ (reference sequence). V gave up 5 bases and J gave up 6 bases, with 19 bases separating them. The CDR3 spans 15 residues. CDR3 in DNA: TGTGCCAGCAGCCCTTCCGGCGGATATAACTCTGAAGCTTTCTTT. Encoded protein: CASSPSGGYNSEAFF.